Listed below are T cell receptor beta chains from one sample, sequenced in a study of TIL therapy for anti-PD-1-resistant metastatic lung cancer. Profiling relied on immunoSEQ multiplex PCR, and the TCRdb table lists in-frame clones only, not all of them. Among about 44,000 clones listed, 70% to 85% were seen once. Sequencing used blood, obtained at baseline. All receptors come from a man between 65 and 85 years old with non-small cell lung cancer. Each CDR3 is given with its conserved first and last residue. A D gene is named only where the DNA matches it firmly. Size tells how often a clone was seen (once, few, many) or the class of an expanded clone, and some rows leave it out.

j_gene	d_gene	abundance	v_gene	CDR3aa	CDR3nt
TRBJ2-2	.	.	TRBV7-3	CASSSRLQGEDTGELFF	TGTGCCAGCAGCTCCCGGTTACAGGGTGAGGACACCGGGGAGCTGTTTTTT
TRBJ2-1	.	once	TRBV2	CASSEDRGGHNEQFF	TGTGCCAGCAGTGAAGACAGGGGGGGCCACAATGAGCAGTTCTTC
TRBJ2-1	TRBD1	.	TRBV10-3	CAISPGQGTYNEQFF	TGTGCCATCTCACCGGGACAGGGCACCTACAATGAGCAGTTCTTC
TRBJ1-1	.	.	TRBV5-8	CASSMVVNTEAFF	TGTGCCAGCAGCATGGTTGTGAACACTGAAGCTTTCTTT
TRBJ2-7	.	.	TRBV5-5	CASSLGWAGFGYEQYF	TGTGCCAGCAGCTTGGGGTGGGCGGGATTCGGCTACGAGCAGTACTTC
TRBJ2-5	.	.	TRBV7-8	CASSFRVGETQYF	TGTGCCAGCAGCTTCAGGGTTGGGGAGACCCAGTACTTC
TRBJ2-5	TRBD2	few	TRBV27	CASREVWGLNQETQYF	TGTGCCAGCAGGGAAGTGTGGGGACTAAACCAAGAGACCCAGTACTTC
TRBJ2-7	TRBD2	.	TRBV20-1	CSVGLAGEQYF	TGCAGTGTGGGACTAGCGGGAGAGCAGTACTTC
TRBJ2-7	.	.	TRBV11-2	CASSDGAPSYEQYF	TGTGCCAGCAGCGACGGGGCGCCCTCCTACGAGCAGTACTTC
TRBJ2-3	TRBD2	few	TRBV5-6	CASRPGLGGDTQYF	TGTGCCAGCCGTCCCGGGCTGGGAGGGGATACGCAGTATTTT
TRBJ2-3	.	once	TRBV25-1	CASSETSTDTQYF	TGTGCCAGCAGTGAAACTAGCACAGATACGCAGTATTTT
TRBJ2-7	.	.	TRBV7-9	CASSPPGGSYEQYF	TGTGCCAGCAGCCCGCCTGGGGGCTCCTACGAGCAGTACTTC
TRBJ1-2	.	.	TRBV27	CASSKGTDNYGYTF	TGTGCCAGCAGTAAAGGGACGGATAACTATGGCTACACCTTC
TRBJ1-5	.	few	TRBV7-2	CASSLWGQVGQPQHF	TGTGCCAGCAGCTTATGGGGGCAGGTAGGTCAGCCCCAGCATTTT
TRBJ2-5	TRBD1	.	TRBV28	CASSINSGTGGIETQYF	TGTGCCAGCAGTATAAATTCCGGGACAGGGGGTATAGAGACCCAGTACTTC
TRBJ1-4	.	.	TRBV19	CASSMGRRTNEKLFF	TGTGCCAGTAGTATGGGGCGGCGAACGAATGAAAAACTGTTTTTT
TRBJ1-1	.	once	TRBV28	CASSSRPNTEAFF	TGTGCCAGCAGTTCTAGACCGAACACTGAAGCTTTCTTT
TRBJ2-7	.	few	TRBV27	CASSQTPQRPSYEQYF	TGTGCCAGCAGTCAAACTCCTCAGCGCCCTTCCTACGAGCAGTACTTC
TRBJ1-1	.	.	TRBV28	CASTHGQLNTEAFF	TGTGCCAGCACCCATGGGCAGTTGAACACTGAAGCTTTCTTT
TRBJ2-1	.	.	TRBV4-1	CASSPQGSYNEQFF	TGCGCCAGCAGCCCTCAGGGTTCCTACAATGAGCAGTTCTTC
TRBJ2-7	.	.	TRBV9	CASSRYDDSYEQYF	TGTGCCAGCAGCAGATACGATGACTCCTACGAGCAGTACTTC
TRBJ1-4	.	.	TRBV30	CAWSQGSREKLFF	TGTGCCTGGAGTCAGGGTTCTAGGGAAAAACTGTTTTTT
TRBJ1-5	.	few	TRBV7-2	CASSPDGHQPQHF	TGTGCCAGCAGCCCTGACGGGCATCAGCCCCAGCATTTT
TRBJ1-1	.	.	TRBV2	CASSGGWGIEAFF	TGTGCCAGCAGTGGGGGTTGGGGGATTGAAGCTTTCTTT
TRBJ1-6	TRBD1	.	TRBV7-2	CASSPQDRGNNSPLHF	TGTGCCAGCAGCCCACAGGACAGGGGGAACAATTCACCCCTCCACTTT
TRBJ1-1	TRBD1	few	TRBV2	CASSARGPTEAFF	TGTGCCAGCAGTGCGAGGGGGCCCACTGAAGCTTTCTTT
TRBJ2-1	.	.	TRBV9	CASSVEGAPYNEQFF	TGTGCCAGCAGCGTAGAGGGTGCCCCCTACAATGAGCAGTTCTTC
TRBJ2-3	TRBD1	once	TRBV2	CASSGQGGTDTQYF	TGTGCCAGCAGCGGACAGGGCGGCACAGATACGCAGTATTTT
TRBJ1-1	TRBD1	.	TRBV6-5	CATFRGDTEAFF	TGTGCCACCTTCAGGGGGGACACTGAAGCTTTCTTT
TRBJ2-7	TRBD1	few	TRBV27	CASRPGDRVRAYEQYF	TGTGCCAGCAGGCCCGGCGACAGGGTAAGAGCCTACGAGCAGTACTTC
TRBJ2-7	TRBD2	.	TRBV28	CASSLYQREDEQYF	TGTGCCAGCAGTTTATACCAGCGGGAGGACGAGCAGTACTTC
TRBJ2-7	.	.	TRBV15	CATSRAGQNYEQYF	TGTGCCACCAGCAGAGCAGGACAGAACTACGAGCAGTACTTC
TRBJ1-1	TRBD1	.	TRBV5-1	CASSLGPGQGAEAFF	TGCGCCAGCAGCTTGGGCCCGGGACAGGGGGCTGAAGCTTTCTTT
TRBJ2-1	.	.	TRBV5-1	CASSLGRNNEQFF	TGCGCCAGCAGCTTGGGCCGGAACAATGAGCAGTTCTTC
TRBJ2-3	.	.	TRBV19	CASSIVSAGTQYF	TGTGCCAGTAGTATTGTAAGTGCAGGTACGCAGTATTTT
TRBJ1-3	.	.	TRBV2	CASSERQGRNTIYF	TGTGCCAGCAGTGAAAGGCAGGGCAGAAACACCATATATTTT
TRBJ2-1	.	.	TRBV5-8	CASSLEYGGVNYNEQFF	TGTGCCAGCAGCTTGGAGTATGGGGGAGTGAACTACAATGAGCAGTTCTTC
TRBJ2-2	TRBD2	few	TRBV2	CASSLQAGGTGELFF	TGTGCCAGCTCCTTACAGGCGGGAGGCACCGGGGAGCTGTTTTTT
TRBJ2-3	.	.	TRBV7-9	CASSLALAGTDTQYF	TGTGCCAGCAGCTTAGCCCTCGCAGGCACAGATACGCAGTATTTT
TRBJ2-7	TRBD1	.	TRBV7-9	CASSWTGSSYEQYF	TGTGCCAGCAGTTGGACAGGGAGCTCCTACGAGCAGTACTTC
TRBJ1-6	.	few	TRBV5-1	CASSPRPSYNSPLHF	TGCGCCAGCAGCCCCCGGCCGTCCTATAATTCACCCCTCCACTTT